This T cell receptor (beta chain) came from a study of T-cell reconstitution after alpha-beta-depleted transplantation in children. Notes on the study in general: About two months after transplant, alpha-beta T cells reportedly came from several hundred expanded graft clones.

Construction of the TCRbeta library involved unique molecular identifiers. TCRdb recomputed calls from the PCR reads with MiXCR, one row per CDR3 protein. In the table there are 250,000 to 300,000 distinct CDR3 sequences, over 9.5% of which are singletons. This clonotype has ten or more counts. The antigen remains unidentified. Germline-derived CDR1 and CDR2 are SGHAT and FQNNGV. CDR3 size: 16 residues. V was cut by 6 bases and J by 6 bases, with 20 bases left in between. The sequences come from PBMCs, collected before TCRalphabeta/CD19-depleted stem cell transplant. This chain joins TRBV11-2 and TRBJ2-2, with D tentatively TRBD1 (6 bases). This receptor was obtained from a boy in the first two years of life with acute myeloid leukemia, due to receive a stem cell transplant. CDR3 bases: TGTGCCAGCAGGCTCCGGGACACAAAAGGGCCCGGGGAGCTGTTTTTT. Protein product: CASRLRDTKGPGELFF.